These T cell receptor beta chains were read from a single sample in a study of T cell repertoires in cytomegalovirus infection. TCRdb processed the reads anew with MiXCR; each CDR3 protein has one entry. The data hold about 140,000 distinct CDR3 sequences, with about 6.5% observed a single time. Sequencing was performed on PBMCs. The receptors stem from a human donor in good health (CMV status not recorded). Some clones in this sample may be carry-over from other donors' samples. The CDR3 runs from the conserved cysteine through the conserved F or W. Each record gives: CDR3 DNA, CDR3 protein, J gene, D gene, clone size, V gene. D genes are given only for firm matches. Clone size appears in some rows only: once, few, many, or a class for an expanded clone.

cdr3_nt: TGTGCCACCAGCAGAGAAGTCAGGGGGGCTGAAGCTTTCTTT
cdr3_aa: CATSREVRGAEAFF
j_call: TRBJ1-1
d_call: TRBD1
clone_size: many
v_call: TRBV15

cdr3_nt: TGCGCCAGCAGCTTGGGGACTGCGACAGTACGGACCCAGTACTTC
cdr3_aa: CASSLGTATVRTQYF
j_call: TRBJ2-5
d_call: -
clone_size: -
v_call: TRBV5-1

cdr3_nt: TGTGCCAGCAGCCTCGATCTTAGTACGCAGTATTTT
cdr3_aa: CASSLDLSTQYF
j_call: TRBJ2-3
d_call: -
clone_size: many
v_call: TRBV7-8

cdr3_nt: TGTGCCAGCAGATGGGGCGGATCTTACAATGAGCAGTTCTTC
cdr3_aa: CASRWGGSYNEQFF
j_call: TRBJ2-1
d_call: -
clone_size: few
v_call: TRBV27

cdr3_nt: TGCGCCAGCAGCCCGGAGGCAGCTTTCCAAATGAACACTGAAGCTTTCTTT
cdr3_aa: CASSPEAAFQMNTEAFF
j_call: TRBJ1-1
d_call: -
clone_size: many
v_call: TRBV5-1

cdr3_nt: TGTGCCAGCCGAATGGAGGACACTGAAGCTTTCTTT
cdr3_aa: CASRMEDTEAFF
j_call: TRBJ1-1
d_call: -
clone_size: -
v_call: TRBV12-3/TRBV12-4

cdr3_nt: TGCAGCTTCAGCACAGGGACCTACGAGCAGTACTTC
cdr3_aa: CSFSTGTYEQYF
j_call: TRBJ2-7
d_call: -
clone_size: -
v_call: TRBV29-1

cdr3_nt: TGTGCCATGAGTGGAGGCGGCCCCAACACCGGGGAGCTGTTTTTT
cdr3_aa: CAMSGGGPNTGELFF
j_call: TRBJ2-2
d_call: -
clone_size: few
v_call: TRBV10-3

cdr3_nt: TGCAGTGCTGAACCCTACTACAGGGGCAAACACGAGCAGTACTTC
cdr3_aa: CSAEPYYRGKHEQYF
j_call: TRBJ2-7
d_call: TRBD1
clone_size: many
v_call: TRBV20-1

cdr3_nt: TGTGCCAGCTCCCTCTGGTCTGTGAGGGGGTTGGATGAGCAGTTCTTC
cdr3_aa: CASSLWSVRGLDEQFF
j_call: TRBJ2-1
d_call: -
clone_size: -
v_call: TRBV28

cdr3_nt: TGCAGTGCCCCCCCGGCCCAGCGGGGGGGTTGGACGCAGTATTTT
cdr3_aa: CSAPPAQRGGWTQYF
j_call: TRBJ2-3
d_call: TRBD2
clone_size: many
v_call: TRBV20-1

cdr3_nt: TGTGCCAGCAGTGAAGGTGTACAGGGGGCTGGTGAAGCTTTCTTT
cdr3_aa: CASSEGVQGAGEAFF
j_call: TRBJ1-1
d_call: TRBD1
clone_size: many
v_call: TRBV2

cdr3_nt: TGTGCCAGCAGTCCGGGACAGCTCCCCGATGGCTACACCTTC
cdr3_aa: CASSPGQLPDGYTF
j_call: TRBJ1-2
d_call: TRBD1
clone_size: -
v_call: TRBV6-2/TRBV6-3

cdr3_nt: TGTGCCAGCAGTTTCCATGGAGGGGGCCCCTACAATGAGCAGTTCTTC
cdr3_aa: CASSFHGGGPYNEQFF
j_call: TRBJ2-1
d_call: -
clone_size: many
v_call: TRBV28

cdr3_nt: TGTGCCAGCAGCAGTGGCTCTCGGGCCAACGTCCTGACTTTC
cdr3_aa: CASSSGSRANVLTF
j_call: TRBJ2-6
d_call: -
clone_size: many
v_call: TRBV11-2

cdr3_nt: TGTGCCAGCAGTTACAGGGAGGTCACCGGGGAGCTGTTTTTT
cdr3_aa: CASSYREVTGELFF
j_call: TRBJ2-2
d_call: -
clone_size: many
v_call: TRBV6-2/TRBV6-3

cdr3_nt: TGCAGTGCTAGCAGGCCTAGCGGGGGGGTCTACGAGCAGTACTTC
cdr3_aa: CSASRPSGGVYEQYF
j_call: TRBJ2-7
d_call: TRBD2
clone_size: -
v_call: TRBV20-1

cdr3_nt: TGTGCCAGCAGTCGGACATTTGGCAATCAGCCCCAGCATTTT
cdr3_aa: CASSRTFGNQPQHF
j_call: TRBJ1-5
d_call: -
clone_size: many
v_call: TRBV28

cdr3_nt: TGTGCCAGCAGCTTGGCTCAGGGTTCGACTTACGAGCAGTACTTC
cdr3_aa: CASSLAQGSTYEQYF
j_call: TRBJ2-7
d_call: -
clone_size: few
v_call: TRBV7-9

cdr3_nt: TGCAGTGCTAGGGTACGGGGGGGAGATACGCAGTATTTT
cdr3_aa: CSARVRGGDTQYF
j_call: TRBJ2-3
d_call: TRBD2
clone_size: few
v_call: TRBV20-1

cdr3_nt: TGTGCCAGCAGCTTAGGTGATCCCGGGTACACTGAAGCTTTCTTT
cdr3_aa: CASSLGDPGYTEAFF
j_call: TRBJ1-1
d_call: -
clone_size: many
v_call: TRBV7-2

cdr3_nt: TGTGCCAGCAGCATGTGGGCCAGTTCGAGCTCCTACGAGCAGTACTTC
cdr3_aa: CASSMWASSSSYEQYF
j_call: TRBJ2-7
d_call: -
clone_size: many
v_call: TRBV7-2

cdr3_nt: TGCGCCAGCAGTACCCGAGTGGGTAGCGGGGGGTTCCACAATGAGCAGTTCTTC
cdr3_aa: CASSTRVGSGGFHNEQFF
j_call: TRBJ2-1
d_call: TRBD2
clone_size: -
v_call: TRBV10-2

cdr3_nt: TGTGCCAGCAGCTTAGGGCAGGGACGCTACAATGAGCAGTTCTTC
cdr3_aa: CASSLGQGRYNEQFF
j_call: TRBJ2-1
d_call: -
clone_size: many
v_call: TRBV7-6

cdr3_nt: TGTGCCAGCAGACCCGGGGACGGGCGCGTCGAGCAGTACTTC
cdr3_aa: CASRPGDGRVEQYF
j_call: TRBJ2-7
d_call: -
clone_size: few
v_call: TRBV6-2/TRBV6-3

cdr3_nt: TGTGCCAGCAGTAACCCGGGACTTAGAACCGCAGATACGCAGTATTTT
cdr3_aa: CASSNPGLRTADTQYF
j_call: TRBJ2-3
d_call: -
clone_size: many
v_call: TRBV27

cdr3_nt: TGTGCCAGCAGTTTAAGGGCAGTACTCAATTCACCCCTCCACTTT
cdr3_aa: CASSLRAVLNSPLHF
j_call: TRBJ1-6
d_call: -
clone_size: many
v_call: TRBV28

cdr3_nt: TGTGCCAGCAGCTTAAAGGGAGACCAGCCCCAGCATTTT
cdr3_aa: CASSLKGDQPQHF
j_call: TRBJ1-5
d_call: -
clone_size: many
v_call: TRBV7-2

cdr3_nt: TGTGCCAGCAGCCCGGGGACTAGCGGACTCCTCTACAATGAGCAGTTCTTC
cdr3_aa: CASSPGTSGLLYNEQFF
j_call: TRBJ2-1
d_call: TRBD2
clone_size: many
v_call: TRBV7-9

cdr3_nt: TGCAGTGCTAGAGCCGAAACAGGGGGAAATTCACCCCTCCACTTT
cdr3_aa: CSARAETGGNSPLHF
j_call: TRBJ1-6
d_call: TRBD1
clone_size: -
v_call: TRBV20-1

cdr3_nt: TGTGCCAGCAGTTTGAGAAGAGATCAAGAGACCCAGTACTTC
cdr3_aa: CASSLRRDQETQYF
j_call: TRBJ2-5
d_call: -
clone_size: many
v_call: TRBV12-3/TRBV12-4

cdr3_nt: TGCAGTGCTAGAGAACACGCGGTTGCGGGTGAGCAGTACTTC
cdr3_aa: CSAREHAVAGEQYF
j_call: TRBJ2-7
d_call: -
clone_size: few
v_call: TRBV20-1

cdr3_nt: TGTGCCAGTAGTATAGATCCAGGGCGCAATCAGCCCCAGCATTTT
cdr3_aa: CASSIDPGRNQPQHF
j_call: TRBJ1-5
d_call: -
clone_size: -
v_call: TRBV19

cdr3_nt: TGTGCCAGCAGCACATCATGGCGGACTGGGGCTGAAGCTTTCTTT
cdr3_aa: CASSTSWRTGAEAFF
j_call: TRBJ1-1
d_call: -
clone_size: many
v_call: TRBV7-2

cdr3_nt: TGTGCCAGCAGCTTAGCGCGCAGGGGGGGTGAAGCTTTCTTT
cdr3_aa: CASSLARRGGEAFF
j_call: TRBJ1-1
d_call: TRBD1
clone_size: many
v_call: TRBV7-2

cdr3_nt: TGCAGTGCTGCCTCCCGGGGGGCAGACACTGAAGCTTTCTTT
cdr3_aa: CSAASRGADTEAFF
j_call: TRBJ1-1
d_call: -
clone_size: -
v_call: TRBV20-1

cdr3_nt: TGTGCCAGCAGCCCCCAGACAACCTCTGAAGCTTTCTTT
cdr3_aa: CASSPQTTSEAFF
j_call: TRBJ1-1
d_call: -
clone_size: many
v_call: TRBV7-9

cdr3_nt: TGTGCCAGTAGTATCAGGCAGGCGGATCCCAATCAGCCCCAGCATTTT
cdr3_aa: CASSIRQADPNQPQHF
j_call: TRBJ1-5
d_call: -
clone_size: many
v_call: TRBV19

cdr3_nt: TGTGCCAGCAGTCAGGTTGGACAGAACACTGAAGCTTTCTTT
cdr3_aa: CASSQVGQNTEAFF
j_call: TRBJ1-1
d_call: -
clone_size: -
v_call: TRBV9

cdr3_nt: TGTGCCAGCAGCCTCGTGACAGTACCCTACGAGCAGTACTTC
cdr3_aa: CASSLVTVPYEQYF
j_call: TRBJ2-7
d_call: -
clone_size: many
v_call: TRBV7-3

cdr3_nt: TGCAGTGCCAGTGGTACAGTCGGGTACAATGAGCAGTTCTTC
cdr3_aa: CSASGTVGYNEQFF
j_call: TRBJ2-1
d_call: -
clone_size: -
v_call: TRBV20-1

cdr3_nt: TGTGCCTGGAGTGGAGGGGCGGACACTGAAGCTTTCTTT
cdr3_aa: CAWSGGADTEAFF
j_call: TRBJ1-1
d_call: -
clone_size: few
v_call: TRBV30

cdr3_nt: TGCAGTGCTAGATCTGGATCTGGGGGGAATAGCGGGGGGTACAATGAGCAGTTCTTC
cdr3_aa: CSARSGSGGNSGGYNEQFF
j_call: TRBJ2-1
d_call: TRBD2
clone_size: -
v_call: TRBV20-1

cdr3_nt: TGCAGTGCTGCCGGGCGGGGCAAAAATGAGCAGTTCTTC
cdr3_aa: CSAAGRGKNEQFF
j_call: TRBJ2-1
d_call: -
clone_size: -
v_call: TRBV20-1

cdr3_nt: TGCGCCAGCAGACGTAATCGGGACAGTGCAGATACGCAGTATTTT
cdr3_aa: CASRRNRDSADTQYF
j_call: TRBJ2-3
d_call: TRBD1
clone_size: many
v_call: TRBV5-1

cdr3_nt: TGTGCCAGCAGCGGCGGGGGTTACAATGAGCAGTTCTTC
cdr3_aa: CASSGGGYNEQFF
j_call: TRBJ2-1
d_call: TRBD2
clone_size: -
v_call: TRBV5-5

cdr3_nt: TGTGCCATCAGTGAGTCGACTGTTGGGGACTACGAGCAGTACTTC
cdr3_aa: CAISESTVGDYEQYF
j_call: TRBJ2-7
d_call: -
clone_size: few
v_call: TRBV10-3

cdr3_nt: TGTGCCACCAGTGCCACACTGACAGGGGGCGTTGAGCAGTTCTTC
cdr3_aa: CATSATLTGGVEQFF
j_call: TRBJ2-1
d_call: TRBD1
clone_size: -
v_call: TRBV24-1

cdr3_nt: TGTGCCAGCAGTTTTTCTGGCAGGACTAATGAAAAACTGTTTTTT
cdr3_aa: CASSFSGRTNEKLFF
j_call: TRBJ1-4
d_call: -
clone_size: few
v_call: TRBV12-3/TRBV12-4

cdr3_nt: TGTGCCAGCAGTATACTAGCGGGGGAATGGAATGAGCAGTTCTTC
cdr3_aa: CASSILAGEWNEQFF
j_call: TRBJ2-1
d_call: TRBD2
clone_size: -
v_call: TRBV2

cdr3_nt: TGTGCCAGCAGCTTAGCGCCTGGCGGGCCGGGAAACATTCAGTACTTC
cdr3_aa: CASSLAPGGPGNIQYF
j_call: TRBJ2-4
d_call: -
clone_size: many
v_call: TRBV7-2

cdr3_nt: TGTGCCAGCAGCTCGGGACAGGAGAATGAGCAGTTCTTC
cdr3_aa: CASSSGQENEQFF
j_call: TRBJ2-1
d_call: TRBD1
clone_size: few
v_call: TRBV7-3

cdr3_nt: TGTGCCAGCAGCCAAGATTCAAGAGGGACCCTCTACAATGAGCAGTTCTTC
cdr3_aa: CASSQDSRGTLYNEQFF
j_call: TRBJ2-1
d_call: -
clone_size: few
v_call: TRBV14

cdr3_nt: TGTGCCAGTAGTATTAGCCCGGGTATGACCGGGGAGCTGTTTTTT
cdr3_aa: CASSISPGMTGELFF
j_call: TRBJ2-2
d_call: -
clone_size: many
v_call: TRBV19

cdr3_nt: TGTGCCAGCGGGGACGGCACCTACGAGCAGTACTTC
cdr3_aa: CASGDGTYEQYF
j_call: TRBJ2-7
d_call: -
clone_size: -
v_call: TRBV28

cdr3_nt: TGTGCCAGCAGTCCCAGCGACAGGGATAAACAGCGCCAGCATTTT
cdr3_aa: CASSPSDRDKQRQHF
j_call: TRBJ1-5
d_call: TRBD1
clone_size: -
v_call: TRBV28

cdr3_nt: TGTGCCAGCAGTGAAGGGGCAGGGTACCCATCCGAGCAGTACTTC
cdr3_aa: CASSEGAGYPSEQYF
j_call: TRBJ2-7
d_call: -
clone_size: many
v_call: TRBV6-1

cdr3_nt: TGTGCCAGCAGCCCCCCCACGGGCTCCTACAATGAGCAGTTCTTC
cdr3_aa: CASSPPTGSYNEQFF
j_call: TRBJ2-1
d_call: -
clone_size: many
v_call: TRBV7-8

cdr3_nt: TGTGCCAGCAGTTTACAGGGAATAACCGGGGAGCTGTTTTTT
cdr3_aa: CASSLQGITGELFF
j_call: TRBJ2-2
d_call: -
clone_size: many
v_call: TRBV27